This passage covers 29 T cell receptor beta chains from one sample sequenced in a study of blood T cell repertoires in COVID-19. The method was immunoSEQ multiplex PCR; TCRdb's version includes in-frame clones alone and lacks a portion of them. Among some 400,000 clones, 81% were seen once, and the ten largest hold approximately 1%. Sequencing was carried out using peripheral blood. The receptors were sampled from a human donor with acute or convalescent COVID-19. The donor label of this sample is uncertain.

V gene TRBV19 combines with J gene TRBJ2-1, with 11 positions matching TRBD2. Germline V CDR1 and CDR2: LNHDA, SQIVND (reference sequence). This CDR3 is 15 amino acids long. The V and J ends lost 5 bases and 5 bases, in that order; junction bases with no gene match: 5. CDR3 DNA sequence: TGTGCCAGTAGTTCGATAGCGGGGGGGAACAATGAGCAGTTCTTC. It is translated as CASSSIAGGNNEQFF.

This rearrangement joins TRBV6-5 to TRBJ2-1; 10 nucleotides align to TRBD2. This CDR3 spans 15 amino acids. Germline V CDR1 and CDR2: MNHEY, SVGAGI. Trimming cost V 2 bases and J 7 bases; bases outside gene matches: 5. The CDR3 DNA sequence: TGTGCCAGCAGTTACCTAGCGGGAGCGGTGAATGAGCAGTTCTTC. Translating it yields CASSYLAGAVNEQFF.

This clone was detected only once. The V call is TRBV6-1, the J call TRBJ1-5; D is perhaps TRBD1 (5 bases). The CDR3 spans 17 residues. V was pared by 4 bases and J by 0 bases, with 16 bases between. Germline V gives CDR1 MNHNS, CDR2 SASEGT. The CDR3 is CASSGPGGTYSNQPQHF. DNA of the CDR3: TGTGCCAGCAGTGGCCCCGGGGGTACCTATAGCAATCAGCCCCAGCATTTT.

V and J are TRBV11-2 and TRBJ2-5, with D maybe TRBD1 (5 bases). Trimming pared 2 bases from V and 4 bases from J, leaving 8 bases between. The CDR3 runs to 13 residues. Per germline, CDR1 SGHAT and CDR2 FQNNGV. As DNA, the CDR3 is TGTGCCAGCAGCTTAAATCAGGGAGAGACCCAGTACTTC. Its translation: CASSLNQGETQYF.

The genes are TRBV6-5 and TRBJ2-7, with a possible D match to TRBD1 (5 bases). The CDR3 spans 16 residues. Germline V gene data show CDR1 as MNHEY and CDR2 as SVGAGI. Trimming took 4 bases from V and 2 from J, leaving 18 bases between them. The CDR3 sequence is CASSSGHRTPTYEQYF. The CDR3 DNA follows: TGTGCCAGCAGTTCAGGTCACAGGACCCCTACCTACGAGCAGTACTTC.

J is TRBJ2-7 and V is TRBV10-2, with 12 bases identical to TRBD2. The CDR3 loop spans 14 amino acids. The J segment lost 6 bases and the V segment lost 5 bases, leaving 5 bases of the junction unmatched. The germline CDR1 and CDR2 sequences are WSHSY and SAAADI. The CDR3: CASSLAGGGVEQYF. The CDR3 DNA reads TGCGCCAGCAGTCTAGCGGGGGGGGGCGTCGAGCAGTACTTC.

This clone was observed once. The chain links TRBV12-3 or TRBV12-4 to TRBJ1-2, with D hard to call. The CDR3 is 13 residues long. V lost 6 bases, J lost 0 bases, and 8 bases lay in between. CDR3 region: CASRNSSNYGYTF. The CDR3 nucleotides read TGTGCCAGCAGGAACAGCTCTAACTATGGCTACACCTTC.

This rearrangement joins TRBV6-1 to TRBJ1-5, with 8 bases fitting TRBD1. V dropped 4 bases and J dropped 1; count of bases not matched to a gene: 12. Germline assignment: CDR1 MNHNS and CDR2 SASEGT. The CDR3 runs 18 residues. This CDR3 reads CASSGRSRGQRSNQPQHF. CDR3 coding DNA: TGTGCCAGCAGTGGACGGAGCAGGGGGCAGAGAAGCAATCAGCCCCAGCATTTT.

V and J are TRBV7-9 and TRBJ1-4; 7 nucleotides agree with TRBD1. This CDR3 is 17 amino acids long. Germline-derived CDR1 and CDR2 are SEHNR and FQNEAQ (reference sequence). J was trimmed by 4 bases and V by 2 bases; bases with no gene match: 10. CDR3 sequence: CASSLLPLRDSNEKLFF. The CDR3 region has the DNA TGTGCCAGCAGCTTACTCCCCTTACGGGACAGTAATGAAAAACTGTTTTTT.

At least ten counts were recorded for this clone. V usage is TRBV15 and J usage is TRBJ2-6; 8 nucleotides agree with TRBD1. Trimming cost V 5 bases and J 0 bases; bases outside gene matches: 3. Germline V gene sequence: CDR1 LNHNV, CDR2 YYDKDF (reference sequence). The CDR3 has 16 amino acids. The CDR3, as DNA: TGTGCCACCAGCCCGGGACAGGACTCTGGGGCCAACGTCCTGACTTTC. Its protein is CATSPGQDSGANVLTF.

The chain uses TRBV10-3 and TRBJ2-1; 16 bases are a match to TRBD2. V was pared by 6 bases and J by 11 bases, with 4 bases of the junction left unmatched. The CDR3 is made up of 14 amino acids. Looked up from germline, CDR1 is ENHRY and CDR2 is SYGVKD. CDR3 in DNA: TGTGCCATCAGCCCGGGACTAGCGGGGGGGAAGCAGTTCTTC. Protein: CAISPGLAGGKQFF.

The rearrangement joins TRBV18 to TRBJ1-1; 8 bases line up with TRBD1. Germline V lookup: CDR1 KGHSH, CDR2 LQKENI. Trimming took 5 bases from V and 2 from J; bases not matched to a gene: 4. The CDR3 covers 14 residues. For the CDR3, the DNA is TGTGCCAGCTCAACGACAGGGGAAAACACTGAAGCTTTCTTT. Its protein product is CASSTTGENTEAFF. The variable domain in full, with the rest retrieved from reference TRBV18 and TRBJ1-1, is NAGVMQNPRHLVRRRGQEARLRCSPMKGHSHVYWYRQLPEEGLKFMVYLQKENIIDESGMPKERFSAEFPKEGPSILRIQQVVRGDSAAYFCASSTTGENTEAFFGQGTRLTVV.

V gene TRBV3-1 (or the pseudogene TRBV3-2) combines with J gene TRBJ2-1, with a weak D call TRBD2 (5 bases). CDR3 length: 13 amino acids. Looked up from germline, CDR1 is LGHDT and CDR2 is YNNKEL (reference sequence). V shed 2 bases and J shed 10 bases, with 12 bases lying between them. The CDR3 coding sequence is TGTGCCAGCAGCCAATCCCTGTGGGAGGAGCAGTTCTTC. Its translation: CASSQSLWEEQFF.

The gene calls are TRBV10-1 and TRBJ2-7; D is undetermined. Germline V gene sequence: CDR1 WNHNN, CDR2 SYGVQD (reference sequence). Trimming pared 3 bases from V and 5 bases from J, leaving 20 bases between. CDR3 length: 16 residues. CDR3 sequence (DNA): TGCGCCAGCAGTGAAAAAGGCGAAAAGCGCCGGGACGAGCAGTACTTC. Translation: CASSEKGEKRRDEQYF.

The chain joins TRBV19 to TRBJ2-1; no clear D. V lost 4 bases and J lost 1, with 11 bases in between. The length of the CDR3 is 15 residues. The germline gives CDR1 LNHDA, CDR2 SQIVND (reference sequence). The CDR3 reads CASSNYPTSYNEQFF. As DNA, the CDR3 is TGTGCCAGTAGTAACTACCCCACTTCCTACAATGAGCAGTTCTTC.

The J gene is TRBJ2-1, the V gene TRBV5-4; D uncertain. Germline CDR1 SGHNT, CDR2 YYREEE (reference sequence). There are 14 residues in the CDR3. V was shortened by 2 bases and J by 0 bases, with 6 bases between the two germline ends. The CDR3 loop is CASSFYSSYNEQFF. For the CDR3, the DNA is TGTGCCAGCAGCTTCTACTCCTCCTACAATGAGCAGTTCTTC.

This chain joins TRBV27 and TRBJ1-5, with D perhaps matching TRBD1 (5 bases). This CDR3 region has 14 residues. Germline CDR1 MNHEY, CDR2 SMNVEV (reference sequence). V lost 3 bases, J lost 7 bases, and 13 bases lay in between. CDR3 protein: CASSLGQARQPQHF. The DNA of the CDR3 is TGTGCCAGCAGTTTGGGGCAGGCTCGACAGCCCCAGCATTTT.

The CDR3: CASSLWAGLGTGELFF. The CDR3 DNA sequence: TGTGCCAGCAGCTTGTGGGCGGGATTAGGGACCGGGGAGCTGTTTTTT. The rearrangement uses TRBV11-2 and TRBJ2-2; a possible D gene is TRBD2 (6 bases). There are 16 residues in the CDR3. Germline CDR1 reads SGHAT; CDR2 reads FQNNGV. The V and J ends lost 3 bases and 5 bases respectively, with 16 bases between them. The full variable domain, rest sourced from reference TRBV11-2 and TRBJ2-2, is EAGVAQSPRYKIIEKRQSVAFWCNPISGHATLYWYQQILGQGPKLLIQFQNNGVVDDSQLPKDRFSAERLKGVDSTLKIQPAKLEDSAVYLCASSLWAGLGTGELFFGEGSRLTVL.

The rearrangement uses TRBV7-7 and TRBJ2-2; possibly TRBD1 for D (7 bases). V dropped 3 bases and J dropped 1 base, with 9 bases sitting between them. CDR1 and CDR2 (germline): SSHAT, FNYEAQ (reference sequence). The CDR3 extends over 15 amino acids. CDR3: CASSFRGVNTGELFF. CDR3 DNA sequence: TGTGCCAGCAGCTTCAGGGGGGTGAACACCGGGGAGCTGTTTTTT.

This chain links TRBV15 with TRBJ1-2; D is unresolved. This CDR3 has 12 residues. V gave up 3 bases and J gave up 7 bases, with 9 bases separating them. Looked up from germline, CDR1 is LNHNV and CDR2 is YYDKDF (reference sequence). Here the CDR3 DNA reads TGTGCCACCAGCAGTAGCGATTTTGGCTACACCTTC. It is translated as CATSSSDFGYTF.

V gene TRBV25-1 combines with J gene TRBJ1-4, with 7 bases matching TRBD1. J was trimmed by 4 bases and V by 1 base; bases with no gene match: 3. Germline-derived CDR1 and CDR2 are MGHDK and SYGVNS. The CDR3 runs to 15 residues. The CDR3 protein is CASSELTGFNEKLFF. In DNA form, the CDR3 reads TGTGCCAGCAGTGAATTGACAGGGTTTAATGAAAAACTGTTTTTT.

This CDR3 reads CASSQDRAGAPLHF. CDR3 nucleotides: TGTGCCAGCTCACAGGACAGGGCCGGGGCACCCCTCCACTTT. The chain links TRBV18 to TRBJ1-6; 8 bases are shared with TRBD1. Germline V gives CDR1 KGHSH, CDR2 LQKENI. This CDR3 region has 14 residues. Losses at the gene ends were 4 bases for V and 11 bases for J; bases not matched to a gene: 7. Complete variable domain (other parts from reference TRBV18 and TRBJ1-6): NAGVMQNPRHLVRRRGQEARLRCSPMKGHSHVYWYRQLPEEGLKFMVYLQKENIIDESGMPKERFSAEFPKEGPSILRIQQVVRGDSAAYFCASSQDRAGAPLHFGNGTRLTVT.

Only one count was recorded for this clone. This chain connects TRBV5-4 to TRBJ2-6; D call uncertain. Germline-derived CDR1 and CDR2 are SGHNT and YYREEE (reference sequence). V was trimmed by 9 bases and J by 0 bases, leaving 10 bases between them. The CDR3 runs to 14 residues. This CDR3 reads CATSGPSGANVLTF. The CDR3 bases are TGTGCCACCTCAGGTCCCTCTGGGGCCAACGTCCTGACTTTC. The variable domain in full, with the rest retrieved from reference TRBV5-4 and TRBJ2-6, is ETGVTQSPTHLIKTRGQQVTLRCSSQSGHNTVSWYQQALGQGPQFIFQYYREEENGRGNFPPRFSGLQFPNYSSELNVNALELDDSALYLCATSGPSGANVLTFGAGSRLTVL.

CDR3 sequence reads: CASSPTSLAQETQYF. For the CDR3, the DNA is TGTGCCAGCTCACCAACGTCGCTAGCCCAAGAGACCCAGTACTTC. The chain employs TRBV18 and TRBJ2-5, with a tentative D call TRBD2 (5 bases). The CDR3 extends over 15 amino acids. Germline CDR1 reads KGHSH; CDR2 reads LQKENI. V lost 2 bases to trimming and J lost 1 base, with 11 bases between them.

This clone was counted once. The chain recombines TRBV5-1 with TRBJ2-4; no firm D call. The V gene lost 0 bases and the J gene lost 5 bases, with 9 bases spanning the gap. The CDR3 consists of 14 residues. The germline gives CDR1 SGHRS, CDR2 YFSETQ. For the CDR3, the DNA is TGCGCCAGCAGCTTGGCCTACCGAGAAAACATTCAGTACTTC. Translated, it gives CASSLAYRENIQYF. The variable domain in full, completed from reference TRBV5-1 and TRBJ2-4, reads KAGVTQTPRYLIKTRGQQVTLSCSPISGHRSVSWYQQTPGQGLQFLFEYFSETQRNKGNFPGRFSGRQFSNSRSEMNVSTLELGDSALYLCASSLAYRENIQYFGAGTRLSVL.

This clone was seen a handful of times. The rearrangement joins TRBV7-2 to TRBJ1-5; D possibly corresponds to TRBD1 (6 bases). V was cut by 5 bases and J by 4 bases, with 9 bases left in between. The CDR3 runs 13 residues. The germline CDR1 and CDR2 sequences are SGHTA and FQGNSA. Written as DNA, the CDR3 is TGTGCCAGCAGCGCGGACAGAAATCAGCCCCAGCATTTT. Its protein product is CASSADRNQPQHF.

Written as DNA, the CDR3 is TGTGCCATCGGGGGGACTAGCTCCTACGAGCAGTACTTC. It encodes CAIGGTSSYEQYF. The gene calls are TRBV10-3 and TRBJ2-7; TRBD2 agrees at 8 bases. The CDR3 covers 13 residues. CDR1 is ENHRY and CDR2 is SYGVKD in the germline V gene. The junction had 3 bases not matched to a gene; V was cut back by 8 bases and J by 0 bases.

This chain uses TRBV29-1 with TRBJ2-1, with no clear D. The CDR3 length is 15 residues. Germline-derived CDR1 and CDR2 are SQVTM and ANQGSEA. V shed 0 bases and J shed 8 bases, with 17 bases lying between them. The CDR3 sequence is CSVEDTWAGSYEQFF. CDR3 nucleotide sequence: TGCAGCGTTGAAGACACGTGGGCCGGATCGTATGAGCAGTTCTTC.

J is TRBJ1-1 and V is TRBV4-1; 7 bases fit TRBD1. Germline CDR1 and CDR2: MGHRA and YSYEKL. The ends lost 3 bases at V and 9 bases at J; junction bases unmatched: 10. The CDR3 is made up of 14 amino acids. Here the CDR3 DNA reads TGCGCCAGCAGCCAGGGGGACAGCCGCCAGAAAGCTTTCTTT. It specifies CASSQGDSRQKAFF.